This record covers a single TCR beta chain. The antigen is unknown. There were only Caucasian adults among the donors, and all lived in Nashville, Tennessee. This CDR3 is 16 amino acids long. Germline V gene sequence: CDR1 LGHNA, CDR2 YNFKEQ. V shed 0 bases, J shed 3 bases, and the junction held 4 bases outside the gene matches. The data stem from a study of shared clonotypes between healthy human individuals. Overall study findings and caveats: Memory subsets had estimated richness that was generally smaller than that of naive subsets.

Profiled with immunoSEQ multiplex PCR; TCRdb holds only in-frame clones, not every one. The profile shows about 2.4 million clones, 90% to 95% of them singletons. Sequences were obtained from naive CD4+ T cells from PBMCs. This sample's subset: CD45RA+ positively selected. The receptor comes from a man between 18 and 35 years old in good health. Some clones in this sample may be carry-over from other donors' samples. The chain carries TRBV4-2 and TRBJ2-1, with 8 positions matching TRBD2. The CDR3 coding sequence is TGTGCCAGCAGCCAAGAGCCAGCGGGAGTCTACAATGAGCAGTTCTTC. It encodes CASSQEPAGVYNEQFF.